Sequencing of this TCR beta chain was carried out in a study of blood T cell repertoires in COVID-19. V lost 4 bases, J lost 0 bases, and 4 bases stayed unmatched. The CDR3 is 14 amino acids. Germline V gene lookup returns CDR1 SGHRS and CDR2 YFSETQ. This clone was detected only once. Source study methods: Nucleated cell counts were estimated from reference gene primer amplification. Data came from immunoSEQ multiplex PCR; TCRdb stores just in-frame clones and leaves some out. V, J and clone size were drawn from that table, and D and trimming were deduced from the DNA. The sample holds 60,000 to 75,000 clones; about 86% are singletons and the top ten take 9% to 15%.

This chain connects TRBV5-1 to TRBJ2-7, with 7 bases identical to TRBD1. Sequenced: peripheral blood. The receptor was derived from a human donor in a cohort sampled during active COVID-19. The CDR3 DNA reads as TGCGCCAGCAGCATTACAGGGGCCTCCTACGAGCAGTACTTC. It encodes CASSITGASYEQYF.